The present T cell receptor beta chain was sequenced within a study of T cells in Graves' hyperthyroidism and ophthalmopathy. CDR3 length: 14 amino acids. The ends lost 11 bases at V and 0 bases at J; junction bases unmatched: 7. Germline assignment: CDR1 MNHEY and CDR2 SVGAGI. RNA transcripts were the template for amplifying TCR beta CDR3 regions. First-round RT-PCR with HTBI primers amplified the TCR CDR3 region. TCRdb re-derived calls from the multiplex PCR reads in MiXCR, one entry per CDR3 protein. The sample gives more than 40,000 distinct CDR3 sequences, around half of which show up once; 30% to 40% is in the top ten. Among the patients, aged 18 to 65, hyperthyroidism was newly diagnosed and had lasted under 2 months. Each diagnosis was grounded in clinical symptoms, serum thyroxine and TRAb, thyroid ultrasound, and orbital computed tomography.

The specimen sequenced was peripheral blood or thyroid tissue (not recorded which). This chain uses TRBV6-5 with TRBJ2-5; TRBD1 matches at 9 bases. The clonotype originates from a woman between 50 and 59 years old with Graves' hyperthyroidism. DNA for the CDR3: TGTGCCTCGACGACAGGGGGATACCAAGAGACCCAGTACTTC. Protein sequence: CASTTGGYQETQYF.